These 21 T cell receptor beta chains were sequenced from one sample in a study of human T cells and chemical hapten exposure. Time point defined: patch test 2, 6 weeks after DPC sensitization. Treatment described: therapeutic diphenylcyclopropenone sensitization with weekly scalp DPC. TCRdb re-analysed the RACE reads in MiXCR, keeping a single row per CDR3 protein. This sample has about 54,000 distinct CDR3 sequences, with 7.5% to 10% found just once. The source was whole blood, collected in connection with sensitization to the hapten diphenylcyclopropenone (DPC). The receptors were gathered from a woman aged 45-65 years with alopecia areata. Some clones in this sample may be carry-over from other donors' samples.

The V gene is TRBV12-3 or TRBV12-4, the J gene TRBJ2-7; TRBD2 might be the D (6 bases). The V gene lost 5 bases and the J gene lost 3 bases, with 17 bases spanning the gap. The CDR3 has 15 amino acids. CDR3 region: CASSPLGGKIYEQYF. CDR3 DNA: TGTGCCAGCAGTCCGTTAGGAGGGAAGATCTACGAGCAGTACTTC.

This clonotype was counted ten times or more. This chain links TRBV18 with TRBJ1-1, with D uncertain. Germline CDR1 is KGHSH and CDR2 is LQKENI. The V end was cut by 0 bases, the J end by 4 bases, with 12 bases between. The CDR3 is made up of 15 amino acids. The CDR3 coding sequence is TGTGCCAGCTCACCACCGAAATGGGGTGGCACTGAAGCTTTCTTT. Translating it yields CASSPPKWGGTEAFF. Full variable domain (rest looked up from reference TRBV18 and TRBJ1-1): NAGVMQNPRHLVRRRGQEARLRCSPMKGHSHVYWYRQLPEEGLKFMVYLQKENIIDESGMPKERFSAEFPKEGPSILRIQQVVRGDSAAYFCASSPPKWGGTEAFFGQGTRLTVV.

This clonotype occurred many times. The chain has TRBV4-2 and TRBJ2-7; weak D call: TRBD1 (5 bases). This CDR3 region has 14 residues. V was pared by 0 bases and J by 1 base, with 7 bases between. Per the germline V gene, CDR1 is LGHNA and CDR2 is YNFKEQ. This CDR3 is CASSQDRQSYEQYF. As DNA, the CDR3 is TGTGCCAGCAGCCAAGATAGACAGTCCTACGAGCAGTACTTC.

Ten or more counts support this clonotype. The rearrangement uses TRBV29-1 and TRBJ2-7, with TRBD1 identical over 7 bases. The CDR3 has 12 amino acids. CDR1 SQVTM and CDR2 ANQGSEA come from the germline V gene. V was clipped by 7 bases and J by 3 bases; unmatched bases: 6. The chain's CDR3 is CSAGTAFYEQYF. The CDR3 DNA is TGCAGCGCCGGGACAGCATTCTACGAGCAGTACTTC.

This clonotype was detected only a few times. The chain recombines TRBV2 with TRBJ1-5, with D perhaps TRBD1 (6 bases). Germline V gene sequence: CDR1 SNHLY, CDR2 FYNNEI. This CDR3 is 13 amino acids long. Trimming left V 6 bases short and J 1 base short, with 7 bases between. Written as DNA, the CDR3 is TGTGCCAGCAGGGGGGCCAGCAATCAGCCCCAGCATTTT. Its protein product is CASRGASNQPQHF.

This clonotype was picked up many times. This chain joins TRBV15 and TRBJ1-1; D unresolved. The CDR3 totals 13 residues. Germline V CDR1 and CDR2: LNHNV, YYDKDF (reference sequence). Trimming stripped 0 bases from V and 6 bases from J, with 8 bases between. The CDR3 protein is CATSREREAEAFF. CDR3 bases: TGTGCCACCAGCAGAGAGCGAGAGGCTGAAGCTTTCTTT.

This clonotype was seen a few times. V and J are TRBV4-3 and TRBJ2-5, with TRBD1 matching over 7 bases. The CDR3 is 15 residues long. The V segment lost 2 bases and the J segment 5 bases; nucleotides outside the gene matches: 8. The germline CDR1 and CDR2 sequences are LGHNA and YSLEER. DNA of the CDR3: TGCGCCAGCAGCCAAAACCTAGACAGGGCCGAGACCCAGTACTTC. Translation gives CASSQNLDRAETQYF.

This clonotype has at least ten counts. The genes are TRBV2 and TRBJ2-2; 7 bases align to TRBD1. With V trimmed by 7 bases and J by 7 bases, 6 bases remained unmatched. Germline V gene lookup returns CDR1 SNHLY and CDR2 FYNNEI. The CDR3 consists of 13 residues. CDR3 loop: CASNNRGGGELFF. For the CDR3, the DNA is TGTGCCAGCAATAACAGGGGCGGCGGGGAGCTGTTTTTT.

This clonotype was seen many times. This chain uses TRBV2 with TRBJ2-1, with D possibly being TRBD1 or TRBD2 (5 bases each). CDR1 SNHLY and CDR2 FYNNEI come from the germline V gene. The V and J ends lost 6 bases and 2 bases respectively, with 11 bases between them. The CDR3 sequence is 14 residues long. For the CDR3, the DNA is TGTGCCAGCAGATCCGGGACCCCCTACAATGAGCAGTTCTTC. Translated: CASRSGTPYNEQFF.

The V and J genes are TRBV7-2 and TRBJ1-6; D might be TRBD1 (5 bases). Deletions cut 4 bases from V and 5 bases from J, with 9 bases between. CDR1 is SGHTA, CDR2 FQGNSA, per germline. The CDR3 has 14 amino acids. CDR3 nucleotides: TGTGCCAGCAGCTCACAGGCTAATAATTCACCCCTCCACTTT. Protein: CASSSQANNSPLHF.

This clonotype was found a few times. This chain joins TRBV9 and TRBJ2-3, with D unclear. This CDR3 has 13 amino acids. V was cut by 7 bases and J by 0 bases, with 9 bases left in between. CDR1 is SGDLS, CDR2 YYNGEE, per germline. CDR3 region: CASAFGSTDTQYF. The DNA for the CDR3 is TGTGCCAGCGCGTTCGGGAGCACAGATACGCAGTATTTT.

This clonotype has just a few counts. The rearrangement links TRBV7-9 to TRBJ2-3; D possibly corresponds to TRBD2 (5 bases). CDR1 and CDR2 (germline): SEHNR, FQNEAQ (reference sequence). This CDR3 is 15 amino acids long. The V end was cut by 2 bases, the J end by 4 bases, with 13 bases between. The CDR3 loop reads CASSLTRAKADTQYF. CDR3 DNA: TGTGCCAGCAGCTTAACGAGGGCAAAAGCAGATACGCAGTATTTT.

This clonotype was observed many times. V is TRBV12-3 or TRBV12-4 and J is TRBJ2-3; TRBD2 matches at 7 bases. This CDR3 has 15 amino acids. With V trimmed by 8 bases and J by 7 bases, 15 bases remained unmatched. The CDR3 bases are TGTGCCAGCTCGATAGGCGCGGGAGAGCCTTATACGCAGTATTTT. This translates into CASSIGAGEPYTQYF.

In its sample, this clonotype was seen a few times. The chain links TRBV28 to TRBJ1-2, with 7 bases that match TRBD1. V dropped 5 bases and J dropped 7; count of bases not matched to a gene: 7. Germline lookup yields CDR1 MDHEN and CDR2 SYDVKM. The CDR3 sequence is 13 residues long. For the CDR3, the DNA is TGTGCCAGCAGTCGAGGGACAGTAAGTGGCTACACCTTC. It specifies CASSRGTVSGYTF.

This chain links TRBV6-6 with TRBJ2-1; no definite D call. V shed 2 bases and J shed 2 bases, with 7 bases lying between them. CDR3 length equals 14 residues. CDR1 MNHNY and CDR2 SVGAGI come from the germline V gene (reference sequence). The CDR3 sequence is CASSYSFPYNEQFF. The DNA for the CDR3 is TGTGCCAGCAGTTACAGTTTCCCCTACAATGAGCAGTTCTTC.

V is TRBV20-1 and J is TRBJ1-2; TRBD1 matches at 7 bases. This CDR3 has 17 amino acids. V gave up 3 bases and J gave up 2 bases; unmatched junction bases: 15. Germline V gives CDR1 DFQATT, CDR2 SNEGSKA (reference sequence). CDR3 DNA sequence: TGCAGTGCTAGTCGAATGCAGGGGGAAGAGTTCAACTATGGCTACACCTTC. It is translated as CSASRMQGEEFNYGYTF.

The rearrangement joins TRBV9 to TRBJ1-1, with a weak D call TRBD1 (5 bases). Germline loops: CDR1 SGDLS, CDR2 YYNGEE. The CDR3 extends over 14 amino acids. The V and J ends lost 0 bases and 2 bases respectively, with 8 bases between them. The CDR3 DNA follows: TGTGCCAGCAGCGTAGGTGGACAAAACACTGAAGCTTTCTTT. This translates into CASSVGGQNTEAFF.

This clonotype was counted many times. The chain carries TRBV6-6 and TRBJ1-3; D is ambiguous. The CDR3 consists of 15 residues. In germline, CDR1 is MNHNY, CDR2 SVGAGI (reference sequence). With 3 bases removed from V and 0 bases from J, the gap between germline ends came to 9 bases. DNA of the CDR3: TGTGCCAGCAGTTATGAGGGTCTCTCTGGAAACACCATATATTTT. It yields the protein CASSYEGLSGNTIYF.

This chain uses TRBV25-1 with TRBJ2-7; D is unclear. The germline CDR1 and CDR2 sequences are MGHDK and SYGVNS. The CDR3 spans 11 residues. Trimming left V 1 base short and J 11 bases short, with 9 bases between. DNA of the CDR3: TGTGCCAGCAGTGAATCCCGAAGGGAGTACTTC. Its protein product is CASSESRREYF.

In this sample, this clonotype turned up a few times. The V gene is TRBV6-2 or TRBV6-3, the J gene TRBJ2-5, with D possibly called TRBD1 or TRBD2 (6 bases each). Per the germline V gene, CDR1 is MNHEY and CDR2 is SVGEGT. The CDR3 is made up of 17 amino acids. Trimming pared 4 bases from V and 5 bases from J, leaving 23 bases between. For the CDR3, the DNA is TGTGCCAGCAGTTTACTGTCGGGGGCTCGGATTGGGGAGACCCAGTACTTC. This gives the protein CASSLLSGARIGETQYF.

This clonotype was recorded a few times. J is TRBJ1-6 and V is TRBV28; D is uncertain. Germline CDR1 MDHEN, CDR2 SYDVKM. V lost 1 base and J 5 bases, leaving 6 bases between the germline ends. This CDR3 has 14 residues. DNA for the CDR3: TGTGCCAGCAGTTTATTGCTTAATAATTCACCCCTCCACTTT. Its translation: CASSLLLNNSPLHF.